This entry features one TCR beta chain sequence. This clone was observed once. Its antigen remains undetermined. Base qualities are not at hand, and no much larger clone is one base apart. The CDR3 covers 13 residues, taking in both the cysteine and the phenylalanine. The kept DNA is CDR3 alone, 39 bases in frame from the first base. Trimming accounts for 6 bases at V and 4 bases at J, while the number of junction bases matched to no gene is 8. From a lookup of the germline V gene, CDR1 and CDR2 are SQVTM and ANQGSEA. The library was generated by the immunoSEQ multiplex PCR assay. TCRdb's version of the immuneACCESS table is confined to in-frame rearrangements and falls short of the full clone set. An unresolved V gene accounts for under half of the shortfall where checked; the remainder is of unknown origin. This sample lists some 120,000 clones; 85% to 95% were detected once. Of the sample, 6.2% is held by the ten largest clones.

The record originates from a study of T cell changes during pregnancy in multiple sclerosis (dated by TCRdb to the late 2010s). In terms of the full investigation: The study examined how the T cell repertoire changed over the course of pregnancy in women with multiple sclerosis.

Sequencing was performed on peripheral blood, taken before pregnancy. The sequence derives from a female donor with multiple sclerosis, enrolled in a pregnancy study. The sequence joins TRBV29-1 to TRBJ1-1; TRBD1 agrees with 7 junctional bases. The DNA reads as follows: TGCAGCGTGGCAGGGGGTTATATCACTGAAGCTTTCTTT. This gives the protein CSVAGGYITEAFF.